Below are 10 T cell receptor beta chains sequenced from a single sample in a study of blood T cell repertoires in COVID-19 (dated by TCRdb to 2020 to 2021). Library preparation was by the immunoSEQ multiplex PCR assay. Entries here come from immuneACCESS through TCRdb and include only in-frame sequences with V and J called. Some clones fail to appear in such tables; in the studies checked, an unresolved V gene covers under half of the shortfall, and the cause of the remainder is unknown. Across this sample there are 350,000 or so clones, with roughly 90% seen only once. 1% of the sample is held by the ten biggest clonotypes. The specimen sequenced was PBMCs or T cells enriched from blood (not recorded which). These receptors came from a woman aged 25 to 39 who had recovered from COVID-19.

This chain joins TRBV6-2 or TRBV6-3 and TRBJ2-1, with TRBD2 identical over 9 bases. The CDR3 is 14 residues long. Germline-derived CDR1 and CDR2 are MNHEY and SVGEGT. V gave up 0 bases and J gave up 7 bases; unmatched junction bases: 1. CDR3: CASSYSTSGNEQFF. In nucleotides, the CDR3 is TGTGCCAGCAGTTACTCAACTAGCGGGAATGAGCAGTTCTTC.

The rearrangement links TRBV7-2 to TRBJ2-1; maybe TRBD1 (5 bases). The CDR3 runs 14 residues. V lost 7 bases to trimming and J lost 10 bases, with 20 bases between them. Germline CDR1 is SGHTA and CDR2 is FQGNSA. The CDR3 region has the DNA TGTGCCAGCACTGTTGCAGGGCTGATGGGGGAGCAGTTCTTC. The encoded protein is CASTVAGLMGEQFF.

The chain links TRBV6-6 to TRBJ2-3, with a tentative D call TRBD2 (6 bases). Germline lookup yields CDR1 MNHNY and CDR2 SVGAGI (reference sequence). Deletions cut 6 bases from V and 8 bases from J, with 15 bases between. CDR3 length equals 13 residues. The CDR3 sequence is CASRPGERSTQYF. The CDR3 DNA reads as TGTGCCAGCAGACCGGGGGAAAGGTCTACGCAGTATTTT.

This clone was counted a few times. DNA of the CDR3: TGTGCCAGCCTGTTGGACACTGAAGCTTTCTTT. Protein product: CASLLDTEAFF. V gene TRBV30 combines with J gene TRBJ1-1; no definite D call. The V and J ends lost 8 bases and 3 bases respectively, with 10 bases between them. The CDR3 has 11 residues. Germline V gives CDR1 GTSNPN, CDR2 SVGIG (reference sequence).

The CDR3 DNA reads TGTGCCAGCAGCATTTGGACAGGAGGCGAAGCTTTCTTT. Protein product: CASSIWTGGEAFF. The chain carries TRBV7-2 and TRBJ1-1, with TRBD1 matching over 7 bases. The CDR3 totals 13 residues. Trimming at V came to 5 bases and at J to 8 bases, leaving 8 bases not matched to a gene. CDR1 and CDR2 from the germline V gene are SGHTA and FQGNSA.

The J gene is TRBJ1-6, the V gene TRBV2, with 8 bases lining up with TRBD1. This CDR3 region has 14 residues. V dropped 2 bases and J dropped 7; count of bases not matched to a gene: 1. From germline, CDR1 is SNHLY and CDR2 FYNNEI. The CDR3 sequence: CASSERTGNSPLHF. The CDR3 bases are TGTGCCAGCAGTGAAAGGACAGGGAATTCACCCCTCCACTTT.

This clone was recorded only once. The gene calls are TRBV10-3 and TRBJ2-5; no firm D call. The germline CDR1 and CDR2 sequences are ENHRY and SYGVKD. CDR3 length: 14 residues. Trimming removed 6 bases at V and 5 bases at J, with 16 bases between. CDR3 protein: CAISHSRGVETQYF. The CDR3 nucleotides read TGTGCCATCAGCCACTCGCGAGGTGTGGAGACCCAGTACTTC.

This chain uses TRBV7-9 with TRBJ1-5; D ambiguous. The CDR3 covers 15 residues. Germline values: CDR1 SEHNR, CDR2 FQNEAQ (reference sequence). V was cut by 5 bases and J by 0 bases, with 11 bases left in between. The CDR3 DNA follows: TGTGCCAGCAGCCCCGAGAGGGATAGCAATCAGCCCCAGCATTTT. It specifies CASSPERDSNQPQHF.

The rearrangement joins TRBV3-1 (or the pseudogene TRBV3-2) to TRBJ1-2; 8 bases are shared with TRBD1. Germline V CDR1 and CDR2: LGHDT, YNNKEL (reference sequence). The J segment lost 7 bases and the V segment lost 4 bases, leaving 5 bases of the junction unmatched. The CDR3 loop spans 13 amino acids. The CDR3 coding sequence is TGTGCCAGCAGCCTCAGGGGGCTGAGTGGCTACACCTTC. Translating gives CASSLRGLSGYTF.

The rearrangement joins TRBV5-1 to TRBJ2-1; D is unclear. The germline V gene has CDR1 SGHRS and CDR2 YFSETQ. CDR3 length: 15 amino acids. The germline V and J ends were trimmed by 0 bases and 1 base, with 8 bases remaining between them. The chain's CDR3 is CASSLGRRSYNEQFF. Here the CDR3 DNA reads TGCGCCAGCAGCTTGGGTCGCAGATCCTACAATGAGCAGTTCTTC.